The source of this T cell receptor (beta chain) is a study of read filtering for tumor transcriptome and immune sequencing. Molecular barcoded adaptors covering alpha/delta and beta/gamma chains were used on roughly 400 ng RNA. MiXCR, applied by TCRdb to the reads, yields one record per CDR3 protein. The sample comprises tens of thousands of distinct CDR3 sequences, 20% of which are singletons, and about a sixth rests with the top ten. Trimming removed 3 bases from V and 5 bases from J, with 13 bases in between. Germline-derived CDR1 and CDR2 are SQVTM and ANQGSEA. The CDR3 spans 13 residues. The sample holds many counts of this clonotype.

Sequences were obtained from a population of CD138-negative cells sorted from bone marrow. V is TRBV29-1 and J is TRBJ1-1; D possibly corresponds to TRBD1 (6 bases). The clonotype originates from a donor at least 40 years old with multiple myeloma. CDR3 protein: CSVDLRGGTEAFF. The CDR3 region has the DNA TGCAGCGTTGACCTCAGGGGAGGGACTGAAGCTTTCTTT.